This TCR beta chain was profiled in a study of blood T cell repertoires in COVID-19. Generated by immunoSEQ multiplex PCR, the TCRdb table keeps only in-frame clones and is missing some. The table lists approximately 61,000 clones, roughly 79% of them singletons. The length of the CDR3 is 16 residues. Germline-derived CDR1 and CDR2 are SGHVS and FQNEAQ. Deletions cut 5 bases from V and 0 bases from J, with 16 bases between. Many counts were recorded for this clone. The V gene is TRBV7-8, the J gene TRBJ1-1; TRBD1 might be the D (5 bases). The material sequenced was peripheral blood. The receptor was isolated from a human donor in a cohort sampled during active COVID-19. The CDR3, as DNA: TGTGCCAGCAGCCCGTCGGGGGGTTTCATGAACACTGAAGCTTTCTTT. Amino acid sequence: CASSPSGGFMNTEAFF.